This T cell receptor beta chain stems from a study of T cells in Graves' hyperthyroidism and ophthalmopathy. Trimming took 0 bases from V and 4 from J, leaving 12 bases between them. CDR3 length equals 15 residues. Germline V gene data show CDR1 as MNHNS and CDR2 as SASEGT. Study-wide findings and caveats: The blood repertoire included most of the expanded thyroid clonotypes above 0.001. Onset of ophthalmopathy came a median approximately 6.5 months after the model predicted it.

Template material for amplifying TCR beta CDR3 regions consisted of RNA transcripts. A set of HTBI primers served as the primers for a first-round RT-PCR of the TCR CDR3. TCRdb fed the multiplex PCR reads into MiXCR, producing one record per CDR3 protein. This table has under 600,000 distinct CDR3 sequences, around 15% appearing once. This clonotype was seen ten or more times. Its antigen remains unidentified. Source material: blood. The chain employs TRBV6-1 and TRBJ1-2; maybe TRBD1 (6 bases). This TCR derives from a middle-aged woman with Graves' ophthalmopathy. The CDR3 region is CASSEALVGAYGYTF. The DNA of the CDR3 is TGTGCCAGCAGTGAAGCCCTGGTGGGGGCCTATGGCTACACCTTC.